Below, 18 T cell receptor beta chains from the same sample are listed, as sequenced in a study of PD-L1 blockade in urothelial cancer. The repertoire was sequenced with immunoSEQ multiplex PCR; TCRdb's copy has only in-frame clones and lacks some. The sample contains around 60,000 clones, 81% of which appear only once. Time point given: pretreatment peripheral blood. The sample was PBMCs, taken around atezolizumab (anti-PD-L1) treatment. The receptors come from a man between 65 and 80 years old with urothelial cancer.

The chain links TRBV6-1 to TRBJ1-5; 9 bases are shared with TRBD1. The V segment lost 6 bases and the J segment 2 bases; nucleotides outside the gene matches: 5. The germline CDR1 and CDR2 sequences are MNHNS and SASEGT. CDR3 size: 15 residues. The CDR3 loop is CASRDRDRGNQPQHF. The CDR3 region has the DNA TGTGCCAGCAGGGATCGGGACAGGGGCAATCAGCCCCAGCATTTT.

The chain employs TRBV5-1 and TRBJ2-3; D ambiguous. V lost 5 bases to trimming and J lost 0 bases, with 10 bases between them. Per the germline V gene, CDR1 is SGHRS and CDR2 is YFSETQ. CDR3 length: 14 amino acids. The CDR3 DNA sequence: TGCGCCAGCAGTCTCCTCACTAGCACAGATACGCAGTATTTT. Amino acid sequence: CASSLLTSTDTQYF. Full variable domain (remainder filled in from reference TRBV5-1 and TRBJ2-3): KAGVTQTPRYLIKTRGQQVTLSCSPISGHRSVSWYQQTPGQGLQFLFEYFSETQRNKGNFPGRFSGRQFSNSRSEMNVSTLELGDSALYLCASSLLTSTDTQYFGPGTRLTVL.

The chain has TRBV4-1 and TRBJ2-7, with 7 bases that match TRBD1. Germline V CDR1 and CDR2: MGHRA, YSYEKL. V was pared by 1 base and J by 4 bases, with 13 bases of the junction left unmatched. The CDR3 sequence is 17 residues long. This chain's CDR3 is CASSQGSFRQGMYEQYF. CDR3 nucleotides: TGCGCCAGCAGCCAAGGTTCATTTCGACAGGGAATGTACGAGCAGTACTTC.

This chain joins TRBV7-2 and TRBJ1-2, with 9 bases matching TRBD1. CDR1 is SGHTA and CDR2 is FQGNSA in the germline V gene. The CDR3 loop spans 15 amino acids. Trimming cost V 3 bases and J 8 bases; bases outside gene matches: 10. CDR3: CASSFYWTGEGGYTF. CDR3 sequence (DNA): TGTGCCAGCAGCTTTTATTGGACAGGGGAGGGAGGCTACACCTTC. Full variable domain (outside the CDR3, taken from reference TRBV7-2 and TRBJ1-2): GAGVSQSPSNKVTEKGKDVELRCDPISGHTALYWYRQSLGQGLEFLIYFQGNSAPDKSGLPSDRFSAERTGGSVSTLTIQRTQQEDSAVYLCASSFYWTGEGGYTFGSGTRLTVV.

The rearrangement uses TRBV28 and TRBJ2-5; maybe TRBD1 (5 bases). There are 15 residues in the CDR3. Germline V gene lookup returns CDR1 MDHEN and CDR2 SYDVKM. Trimming cost V 3 bases and J 1 base, with 12 bases left between them. CDR3: CASSFDRSAQETQYF. The CDR3 nucleotides are TGTGCCAGCAGTTTTGACAGATCTGCCCAAGAGACCCAGTACTTC.

CDR3 sequence (DNA): TGTGCCAGCTCCACCGAGGGACTCAACAATGAGCAGTTCTTC. Protein sequence: CASSTEGLNNEQFF. The chain combines TRBV2 with TRBJ2-1; possibly TRBD2 for D (6 bases). Germline assignment: CDR1 SNHLY and CDR2 FYNNEI. V was trimmed by 8 bases and J by 5 bases, leaving 16 bases between them. The CDR3 consists of 14 residues. Full variable domain (missing parts from reference TRBV2 and TRBJ2-1): EPEVTQTPSHQVTQMGQEVILRCVPISNHLYFYWYRQILGQKVEFLVSFYNNEISEKSEIFDDQFSVERPDGSNFTLKIRSTKLEDSAMYFCASSTEGLNNEQFFGPGTRLTVL.

The V call is TRBV10-3, the J call TRBJ2-1, with D perhaps matching TRBD2 (6 bases). The CDR3 spans 11 residues. Germline V CDR1 and CDR2: ENHRY, SYGVKD. Trimming removed 9 bases at V and 8 bases at J, with 11 bases between. CDR3 region: CAMGRNHEQFF. The CDR3 DNA sequence: TGTGCCATGGGGAGGAACCATGAGCAGTTCTTC.

This chain joins TRBV28 and TRBJ2-2; D not resolved. The CDR3 spans 14 residues. The germline CDR1 and CDR2 sequences are MDHEN and SYDVKM. V dropped 10 bases and J dropped 1 base, with 13 bases sitting between them. For the CDR3, the DNA is TGTGCCACCCAACCCCCAGGGAACACCGGGGAGCTGTTTTTT. This translates into CATQPPGNTGELFF. The full variable domain, with the rest looked up from reference TRBV28 and TRBJ2-2, is DVKVTQSSRYLVKRTGEKVFLECVQDMDHENMFWYRQDPGLGLRLIYFSYDVKMKEKGDIPEGYSVSREKKERFSLILESASTNQTSMYLCATQPPGNTGELFFGEGSRLTVL.

The rearrangement joins TRBV7-9 to TRBJ2-5; a possible D gene is TRBD2 (5 bases). V lost 1 base and J 4 bases, leaving 13 bases between the germline ends. The CDR3 is made up of 15 amino acids. From germline, CDR1 is SEHNR and CDR2 FQNEAQ (reference sequence). The CDR3 sequence is CASSLVAGGSETQYF. The CDR3 nucleotides read TGTGCCAGCAGCTTAGTGGCGGGTGGCTCAGAGACCCAGTACTTC.

This chain uses TRBV6-1 with TRBJ1-5, with TRBD1 identical over 10 bases. The CDR3 spans 19 residues. The germline V gene has CDR1 MNHNS and CDR2 SASEGT. The trim removed 1 base at V and 1 base at J, leaving 10 bases unmatched. The DNA of the CDR3 is TGTGCCAGCAGTGAAGGATGGGACAGGGGCCCCCGGAGCAATCAGCCCCAGCATTTT. Amino acid sequence: CASSEGWDRGPRSNQPQHF.

This clone was seen just once. The rearrangement links TRBV5-1 to TRBJ2-5; the match to TRBD1 covers 9 bases. Germline V lookup: CDR1 SGHRS, CDR2 YFSETQ. Trimming removed 8 bases from V and 5 bases from J; junction bases left unmatched: 4. CDR3 length equals 12 residues. The CDR3 region has the DNA TGCGCCAGTAGGGACAGGGAGGAGACCCAGTACTTC. It is translated as CASRDREETQYF.

The chain is built from TRBV30 and TRBJ2-6; 7 positions agree with TRBD1. The CDR3 runs to 16 residues. Trimming cost V 8 bases and J 0 bases; bases outside gene matches: 10. Per the germline V gene, CDR1 is GTSNPN and CDR2 is SVGIG (reference sequence). This chain's CDR3 is CARDLTGFSGANVLTF. The CDR3 DNA follows: TGTGCCCGAGATTTGACAGGGTTCTCTGGGGCCAACGTCCTGACTTTC.

The chain is built from TRBV6-6 and TRBJ2-5, with 9 bases identical to TRBD1. Germline V gene lookup returns CDR1 MNHNY and CDR2 SVGAGI (reference sequence). V shed 6 bases and J 5 bases; nucleotides not matched to a gene: 10. The CDR3 loop spans 15 amino acids. The CDR3 sequence is CASSWLQGAAETQYF. The CDR3 DNA reads TGTGCCAGCAGCTGGTTACAGGGGGCGGCGGAGACCCAGTACTTC.

V usage is TRBV9 and J usage is TRBJ2-7; the D gene is possibly TRBD1 (6 bases). Germline lookup yields CDR1 SGDLS and CDR2 YYNGEE. V dropped 4 bases and J dropped 7 bases, with 18 bases sitting between them. The CDR3 totals 14 residues. The CDR3 DNA follows: TGTGCCAGCAGCCCCCGACAGGTGGTTGGAGAGCAGTACTTC. Translation: CASSPRQVVGEQYF.

The chain carries TRBV27 and TRBJ2-5; the match to TRBD2 covers 12 bases. This CDR3 has 15 amino acids. Per the germline V gene, CDR1 is MNHEY and CDR2 is SMNVEV (reference sequence). The V segment lost 2 bases and the J segment 5 bases; nucleotides outside the gene matches: 3. The CDR3 loop is CASSLGTSGWETQYF. The CDR3 DNA reads as TGTGCCAGCAGTTTAGGGACTAGCGGGTGGGAGACCCAGTACTTC.

The V gene is TRBV13, the J gene TRBJ2-3; 12 nucleotides agree with TRBD2. CDR1 and CDR2 from the germline V gene are PRHDT and FYEKMQ (reference sequence). The CDR3 consists of 16 residues. J gave up 6 bases and V 5 bases, and 9 bases lay outside the gene matches. CDR3 protein: CASSPTSGRNWDTQYF. CDR3 sequence (DNA): TGTGCCAGCAGCCCGACTAGCGGGAGAAATTGGGATACGCAGTATTTT.

In its sample, this clone was seen a few times. This chain links TRBV2 with TRBJ2-7; 7 bases are a match to TRBD1. This CDR3 is built from 13 residues. The trim removed 4 bases at V and 6 bases at J, leaving 6 bases unmatched. Looked up from germline, CDR1 is SNHLY and CDR2 is FYNNEI. CDR3 DNA sequence: TGTGCCAGCAGTGCTGAGGGGGCGGCCGAGCAGTACTTC. Amino acid sequence: CASSAEGAAEQYF.

The chain combines TRBV7-9 with TRBJ1-1; maybe TRBD1 (6 bases). The CDR3 has 18 amino acids. Germline CDR1 SEHNR, CDR2 FQNEAQ (reference sequence). The ends were cut back, 4 bases at V and 1 base at J, with 22 bases in the middle. For the CDR3, the DNA is TGTGCCAGCAGCTCAGCGGGCAGGGGAGTATTGTGGAACACTGAAGCTTTCTTT. This encodes CASSSAGRGVLWNTEAFF.